This T cell receptor beta chain was obtained from a study of Ad26.COV2.S vaccination and SARS-CoV-2 variants. This clone was seen just once. Using immunoSEQ multiplex PCR, the repertoire was profiled, and TCRdb retains in-frame clones only, with some absent. The sample includes 350,000 to 500,000 clones, 90% of them seen just once. Germline V gene data show CDR1 as SGDLS and CDR2 as YYNGEE. This CDR3 contains 13 residues. Trimming shortened V by 4 bases and J by 2 bases, and 10 bases separated the two germline ends. Treatment of the sample: about 20 received Ad26.COV2.S at low or high dose, single or two shots; several received placebo; per-sample allocation not given. The samples were gathered on day 63 after the first injection of vaccine or placebo.

This clonotype was obtained from a person between 18 and 60 years old who received the Ad26.COV2.S COVID-19 vaccine or a placebo. Sequenced here: peripheral blood, sampled in a trial of Ad26.COV2.S vaccine versus placebo. The chain joins TRBV9 to TRBJ2-7, with D possibly called TRBD1 or TRBD2 (5 bases each). Here the CDR3 reads CASSRDPTYEQYF. The CDR3 DNA follows: TGTGCCAGCAGCCGGGACCCCACCTACGAGCAGTACTTC. The variable domain in full, with the rest retrieved from reference TRBV9 and TRBJ2-7, is DSGVTQTPKHLITATGQRVTLRCSPRSGDLSVYWYQQSLDQGLQFLIQYYNGEERAKGNILERFSAQQFPDLHSELNLSSLELGDSALYFCASSRDPTYEQYFGPGTRLTVT.